This T cell receptor (beta chain) came from a study of cytomegalovirus exposure and HLA in healthy donors. Study-level background: Findings of an earlier analysis included 117 million unique TCR beta sequences from 180 million or so T cells.

Deletions cut 4 bases from V and 3 bases from J, with 24 bases between. The V gene's germline CDR1 is MNHNS and CDR2 SASEGT. CDR3 length: 18 residues. Remarks on this clone: No antigen is known for it.

Whole-study results and caveats: The classifier, whose performance was assessed in both the original and validation cohorts, reportedly diagnosed cytomegalovirus status with high specificity and sensitivity. In a later analysis, V- and J-gene trimming of beta chains associated with a DCLRE1C missense variant, replicated independently.

Researchers ran the PCR with 60 Vbeta and 13 Jbeta primers. Method: immunoSEQ multiplex PCR; TCRdb's copy keeps in-frame clones and lacks some. The sample has approximately 190,000 clones; more than 70% are singletons. This clonotype was sampled from a boy between 10 and 17 years old in good health and CMV-seronegative. Sequenced material: PBMCs. This chain joins TRBV6-1 and TRBJ1-2; TRBD1 might be the D (6 bases). The CDR3 bases are TGTGCCAGCAGTGCCTACAGGGCACGGGTAGTTTTATACTATGGCTACACCTTC. This gives the protein CASSAYRARVVLYYGYTF.